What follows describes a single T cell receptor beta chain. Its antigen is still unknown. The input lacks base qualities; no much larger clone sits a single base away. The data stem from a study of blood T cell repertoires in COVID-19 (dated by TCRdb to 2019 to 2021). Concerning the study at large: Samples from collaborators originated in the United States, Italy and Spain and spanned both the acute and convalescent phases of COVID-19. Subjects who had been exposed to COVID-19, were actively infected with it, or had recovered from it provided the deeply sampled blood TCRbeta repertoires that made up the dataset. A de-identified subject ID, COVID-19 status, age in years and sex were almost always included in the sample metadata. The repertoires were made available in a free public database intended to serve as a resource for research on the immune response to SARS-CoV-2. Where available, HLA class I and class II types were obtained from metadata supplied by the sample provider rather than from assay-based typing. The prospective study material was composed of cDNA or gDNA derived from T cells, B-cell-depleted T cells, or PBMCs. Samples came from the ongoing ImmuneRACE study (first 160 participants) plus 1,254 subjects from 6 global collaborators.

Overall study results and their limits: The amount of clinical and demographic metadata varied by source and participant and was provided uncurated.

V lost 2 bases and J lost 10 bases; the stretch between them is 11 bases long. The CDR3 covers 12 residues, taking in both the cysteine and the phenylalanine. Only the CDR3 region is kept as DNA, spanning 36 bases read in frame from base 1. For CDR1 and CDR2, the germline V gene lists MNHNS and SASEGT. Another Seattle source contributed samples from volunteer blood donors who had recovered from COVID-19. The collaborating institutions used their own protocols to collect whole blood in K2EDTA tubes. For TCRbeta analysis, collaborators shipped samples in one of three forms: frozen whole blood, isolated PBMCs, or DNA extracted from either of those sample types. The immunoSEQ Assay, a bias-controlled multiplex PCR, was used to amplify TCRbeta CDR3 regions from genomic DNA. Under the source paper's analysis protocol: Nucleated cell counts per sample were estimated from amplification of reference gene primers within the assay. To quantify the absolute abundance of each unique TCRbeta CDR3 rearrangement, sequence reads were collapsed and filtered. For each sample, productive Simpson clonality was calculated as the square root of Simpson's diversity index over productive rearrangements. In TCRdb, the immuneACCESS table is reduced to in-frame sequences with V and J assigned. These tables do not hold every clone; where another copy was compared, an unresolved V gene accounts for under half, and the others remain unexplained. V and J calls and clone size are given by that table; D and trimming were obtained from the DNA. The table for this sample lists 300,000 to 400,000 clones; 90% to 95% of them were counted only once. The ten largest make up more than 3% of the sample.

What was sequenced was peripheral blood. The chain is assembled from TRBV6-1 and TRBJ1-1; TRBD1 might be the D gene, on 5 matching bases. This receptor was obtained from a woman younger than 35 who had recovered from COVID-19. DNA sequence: TGTGCCAGCAGTGAACTTGGGGGGATAGCTTTCTTT. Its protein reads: CASSELGGIAFF.